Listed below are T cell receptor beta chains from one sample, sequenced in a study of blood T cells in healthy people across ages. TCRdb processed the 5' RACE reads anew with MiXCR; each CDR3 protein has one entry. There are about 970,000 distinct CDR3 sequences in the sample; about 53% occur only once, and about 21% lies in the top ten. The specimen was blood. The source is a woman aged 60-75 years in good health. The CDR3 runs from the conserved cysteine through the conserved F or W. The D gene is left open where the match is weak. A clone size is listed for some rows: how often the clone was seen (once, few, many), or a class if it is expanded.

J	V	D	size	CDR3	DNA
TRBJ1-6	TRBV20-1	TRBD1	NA	CSATTDRGLLHF	TGCAGTGCTACCACCGACAGGGGCCTCCTCCACTTT
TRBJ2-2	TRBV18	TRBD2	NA	CASSPLRGLANTGELFF	TGTGCCAGCTCACCACTGAGAGGACTAGCGAACACCGGGGAGCTGTTTTTT
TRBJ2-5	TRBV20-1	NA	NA	CSARVPGTRTEETQYF	TGCAGTGCTAGGGTACCCGGGACGCGTACGGAAGAGACCCAGTACTTC
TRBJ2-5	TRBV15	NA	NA	CATSRDQSPETQYF	TGTGCCACCAGCAGAGACCAAAGCCCAGAGACCCAGTACTTC
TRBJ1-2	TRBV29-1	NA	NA	CSVGYVNYGYTF	TGCAGCGTTGGATATGTGAACTATGGCTACACCTTC
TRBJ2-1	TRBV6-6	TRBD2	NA	CASSQTSGRAPYNEQFF	TGTGCCAGCAGCCAAACTAGCGGGAGGGCCCCCTACAATGAGCAGTTCTTC
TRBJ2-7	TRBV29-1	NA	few	CSVRLQGIYEQYF	TGCAGCGTAAGACTACAGGGTATCTACGAGCAGTACTTC
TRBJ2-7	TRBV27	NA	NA	CASSVRDRYEQYF	TGTGCCAGCAGTGTGCGTGACCGCTACGAGCAGTACTTC
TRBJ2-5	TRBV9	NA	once	CAGSKGVTTQETQYF	TGTGCCGGCTCTAAAGGGGTAACAACACAAGAGACCCAGTACTTC
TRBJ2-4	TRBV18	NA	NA	CASSPPRDLSSYGQYF	TGTGCCAGCTCACCGCCGAGAGACTTGAGCTCCTACGGGCAGTACTTC
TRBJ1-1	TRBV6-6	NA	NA	CASSYRGYTEAFF	TGTGCCAGCAGTTATCGGGGTTACACTGAAGCTTTCTTT
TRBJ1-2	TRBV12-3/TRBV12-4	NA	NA	CASSFHRENGYGYTF	TGTGCCAGCAGTTTCCACAGGGAGAACGGCTATGGCTACACCTTC
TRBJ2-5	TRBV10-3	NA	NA	CAISEVTGQGTQYF	TGTGCCATCAGCGAGGTTACAGGACAAGGGACCCAGTACTTC
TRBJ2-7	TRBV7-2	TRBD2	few	CASSLGGLAGHYEQYF	TGTGCCAGCAGCTTAGGAGGGTTAGCGGGGCACTACGAGCAGTACTTC
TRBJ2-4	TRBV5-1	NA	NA	CASRFLDRYVQYF	TGCGCCAGCAGATTTCTCGACCGCTACGTGCAGTACTTC